Presented here are 16 T cell receptor beta chains from one specimen sequenced in a study of identical twins. TCRdb called the 5' RACE reads again in MiXCR, with one record for every CDR3 protein. Of 1,800,000 or so distinct CDR3 sequences in the sample, about 30% are singletons; the top ten hold about 0.27%. Sequencing was done on a sample of cord blood. These receptors were collected from a newborn girl in good health.

This chain uses TRBV20-1 with TRBJ1-4, with a possible D match to TRBD1 (5 bases). The CDR3 consists of 13 residues. Trimming removed 3 bases from V and 8 bases from J, with 13 bases in between. CDR1 is DFQATT and CDR2 is SNEGSKA in the germline V gene (reference sequence). CDR3 in amino acids: CSARIWGREKLFF. DNA of the CDR3: TGCAGTGCTAGGATTTGGGGACGGGAAAAACTGTTTTTT.

This chain connects TRBV5-1 to TRBJ2-3, with TRBD1 matching 10 bases. The CDR3 is 15 amino acids. V trimming: 5 bases; J trimming: 6 bases; junction bases outside the gene matches: 9. Per germline, CDR1 SGHRS and CDR2 YFSETQ. The CDR3 region has the DNA TGCGCCAGCAGGGACCGGACAGGGGGAGAGGATACGCAGTATTTT. It yields the protein CASRDRTGGEDTQYF.

This clonotype has a handful of counts. The chain joins TRBV9 to TRBJ2-3; TRBD1 matches at 7 bases. The CDR3 consists of 16 residues. Trimming cost V 7 bases and J 3 bases; bases outside gene matches: 14. Looked up from germline, CDR1 is SGDLS and CDR2 is YYNGEE. The CDR3 region is CASCSRQGERTDTQYF. The CDR3, as DNA: TGTGCCAGCTGCTCTCGACAGGGAGAGAGGACAGATACGCAGTATTTT.

This chain joins TRBV24-1 and TRBJ1-5, with D possibly TRBD1 on 5 matching bases. The germline V gene encodes CDR1 KGHDR and CDR2 SFDVKD. Trimming removed 0 bases at V and 9 bases at J, with 8 bases between. The CDR3 loop spans 13 amino acids. The CDR3 loop is CATSDLPGGPQHF. The CDR3 nucleotides read TGTGCCACCAGTGATTTGCCGGGGGGGCCCCAGCATTTT.

This clonotype was seen at least ten times. The chain links TRBV11-2 to TRBJ2-5; D unresolved. This CDR3 contains 13 residues. Trimming removed 1 base at V and 5 bases at J, with 8 bases between. Germline V gene sequence: CDR1 SGHAT, CDR2 FQNNGV. As DNA, the CDR3 is TGTGCCAGCAGCTTAGCGCCCCCCGAGACCCAGTACTTC. Its translation is CASSLAPPETQYF.

This chain uses TRBV6-2 or TRBV6-3 with TRBJ2-7, with D possibly TRBD2 on 5 matching bases. Germline V gene data show CDR1 as MNHEY and CDR2 as SVGEGT. Trimming took off 5 bases at V and 7 bases at J, with 24 bases between the two ends. The CDR3 spans 16 residues. The CDR3 sequence is CASSHGRASSYNEQYF. As DNA, the CDR3 is TGTGCCAGCAGTCACGGGCGGGCTAGCTCCTACAATGAGCAGTACTTC.

V usage is TRBV27 and J usage is TRBJ2-1; 14 nucleotides align to TRBD2. Unmatched junction bases numbered 10, after V lost 4 bases and J lost 5 bases. The CDR3 is 18 amino acids. CDR1 and CDR2 (germline): MNHEY, SMNVEV (reference sequence). CDR3 nucleotide sequence: TGTGCCAGCAGTTCCCTCGGACTAGCGGGGGGTGGGGACAATGAGCAGTTCTTC. Translation gives CASSSLGLAGGGDNEQFF.

The chain has TRBV12-3 or TRBV12-4 and TRBJ2-1; D is ambiguous. V was clipped by 6 bases and J by 5 bases, with 17 bases between them. This CDR3 has 15 amino acids. CDR3 protein: CASRRLKRPDNEQFF. The CDR3 DNA reads TGTGCCAGCAGGAGGTTGAAGCGCCCAGACAATGAGCAGTTCTTC.

Only a few counts were recorded for this clonotype. This rearrangement joins TRBV2 to TRBJ2-3; D possibly corresponds to TRBD2 (5 bases). This CDR3 region has 13 residues. The V gene's germline CDR1 is SNHLY and CDR2 FYNNEI. The V and J ends lost 7 bases and 2 bases respectively, with 10 bases between them. The CDR3 sequence is CASTSPFTDTQYF. The CDR3 DNA is TGTGCCAGCACTAGCCCCTTCACAGATACGCAGTATTTT.

The genes are TRBV7-2 and TRBJ2-2, with a tentative D call TRBD1 (5 bases). From germline, CDR1 is SGHTA and CDR2 FQGNSA. The CDR3 contains 15 residues. The V gene lost 5 bases and the J gene lost 4 bases, with 14 bases spanning the gap. The CDR3 nucleotides read TGTGCCAGCAGCCCCCGACAGTTTTCCACCGGGGAGCTGTTTTTT. It specifies CASSPRQFSTGELFF.

This clonotype has only a few counts. The V gene is TRBV29-1, the J gene TRBJ1-2; the D gene is possibly TRBD1 (5 bases). The CDR3 loop spans 14 amino acids. V was pared by 0 bases and J by 5 bases, with 13 bases between. CDR1 and CDR2 from the germline V gene are SQVTM and ANQGSEA. CDR3 sequence (DNA): TGCAGCGTTGAAGAAGTAGGAGCAGGGTATGGCTACACCTTC. Its translation: CSVEEVGAGYGYTF. Filled out from reference TRBV29-1 and TRBJ1-2, the complete variable domain reads SAVISQKPSRDICQRGTSLTIQCQVDSQVTMMFWYRQQPGQSLTLIATANQGSEATYESGFVIDKFPISRPNLTFSTLTVSNMSPEDSSIYLCSVEEVGAGYGYTFGSGTRLTVV.

The chain joins TRBV5-1 to TRBJ1-1; TRBD1 might be the D (6 bases). CDR3 length: 13 residues. Germline CDR1 reads SGHRS; CDR2 reads YFSETQ. The V end was cut by 0 bases, the J end by 10 bases, with 13 bases between. This CDR3 reads CASSLGAGGVAFF. CDR3 nucleotide sequence: TGCGCCAGCAGCTTGGGGGCCGGGGGCGTAGCTTTCTTT.

In this sample, this clonotype turned up a few times. This chain links TRBV6-1 with TRBJ1-2; D call uncertain. CDR3 length equals 13 residues. CDR1 and CDR2 from the germline V gene are MNHNS and SASEGT. Deletions cut 4 bases from V and 4 bases from J, with 10 bases between. The CDR3 sequence is CASSVSWGYGYTF. Here the CDR3 DNA reads TGTGCCAGCAGTGTGTCTTGGGGCTATGGCTACACCTTC.

This chain links TRBV6-5 with TRBJ1-1, with TRBD1 identical over 7 bases. This CDR3 has 15 residues. CDR1 is MNHEY and CDR2 is SVGAGI in the germline V gene. With 0 bases clipped from V and 0 bases from J, the junction kept 1 base outside the gene matches. DNA for the CDR3: TGTGCCAGCAGTTACTCGGGACAGATGAACACTGAAGCTTTCTTT. Translating gives CASSYSGQMNTEAFF.

V usage is TRBV20-1 and J usage is TRBJ1-2; no clear D gene. This CDR3 comprises 15 residues. V was clipped by 0 bases and J by 6 bases, with 17 bases between them. Germline CDR1 is DFQATT and CDR2 is SNEGSKA (reference sequence). CDR3 loop: CSARDTAGYGHGYTF. The CDR3 nucleotides read TGCAGTGCTAGAGACACAGCGGGATACGGTCATGGCTACACCTTC.

The chain employs TRBV27 and TRBJ1-5; possible D gene TRBD1, 5 bases. Germline CDR1 and CDR2: MNHEY and SMNVEV (reference sequence). Trimming shortened V by 0 bases and J by 7 bases, and 10 bases separated the two germline ends. The CDR3 totals 14 residues. The CDR3 nucleotides are TGTGCCAGCAGTTTATCCACCTGGGGGCAGCCCCAGCATTTT. As protein: CASSLSTWGQPQHF.